These T cell receptor beta chains were read from a single sample in a study of T cell responses to AZD1222 COVID-19 vaccine. Profiled with immunoSEQ multiplex PCR; TCRdb holds only in-frame clones, not every one. The table records 150,000 to 200,000 clones, 85% to 95% of them present only once. The source material was peripheral blood, sampled 28 days after the second dose of the MenACWY control vaccine. These TCRs come from an adult who received the MenACWY meningococcal vaccine as a control. Both conserved end residues are part of each CDR3. D genes are given only for firm matches. Clone size appears in some rows only: once, few, many, or a class for an expanded clone.

j_gene: TRBJ2-1
v_gene: TRBV10-3
abundance: -
d_gene: TRBD2
CDR3aa: CAIKTSGAEQFF
CDR3nt: TGTGCCATCAAGACTAGCGGGGCCGAGCAGTTCTTC

j_gene: TRBJ1-3
v_gene: TRBV5-1
abundance: -
d_gene: TRBD1
CDR3aa: CASSSQAAGGLGNTIYF
CDR3nt: TGCGCCAGCAGCTCCCAGGCCGCAGGGGGCCTCGGGAACACCATATATTTT

j_gene: TRBJ1-4
v_gene: TRBV30
abundance: -
d_gene: -
CDR3aa: CAWSLGNSGEKLFF
CDR3nt: TGTGCCTGGAGTCTGGGAAACTCGGGTGAAAAACTGTTTTTT

j_gene: TRBJ2-7
v_gene: TRBV6-5
abundance: -
d_gene: -
CDR3aa: CASSPPRDRTYEQYF
CDR3nt: TGTGCCAGCAGTCCACCCCGGGACCGGACCTACGAGCAGTACTTC

j_gene: TRBJ2-3
v_gene: TRBV7-9
abundance: -
d_gene: TRBD1
CDR3aa: CASSEDRLSTDTQYF
CDR3nt: TGTGCCAGCAGCGAGGACAGGCTAAGCACAGATACGCAGTATTTT

j_gene: TRBJ1-6
v_gene: TRBV11-1
abundance: -
d_gene: -
CDR3aa: CASSFDSNSPLHF
CDR3nt: TGTGCCAGCAGCTTTGACAGCAATTCACCCCTCCACTTT

j_gene: TRBJ1-1
v_gene: TRBV27
abundance: -
d_gene: -
CDR3aa: CASSWSAGVMNTEAFF
CDR3nt: TGTGCCAGCAGTTGGAGCGCTGGCGTCATGAACACTGAAGCTTTCTTT

j_gene: TRBJ2-5
v_gene: TRBV7-6
abundance: -
d_gene: TRBD1
CDR3aa: CASSLGTGDFPGTQYF
CDR3nt: TGTGCCAGCAGCTTAGGGACAGGAGATTTTCCGGGGACCCAGTACTTC

j_gene: TRBJ2-5
v_gene: TRBV18
abundance: few
d_gene: TRBD2
CDR3aa: CASSRSGSKETQYF
CDR3nt: TGTGCCAGCTCACGGAGCGGGAGTAAGGAGACCCAGTACTTC

j_gene: TRBJ2-1
v_gene: TRBV3-1/TRBV3-2
abundance: -
d_gene: TRBD2
CDR3aa: CASSRPLAANHNEQFF
CDR3nt: TGTGCCAGCAGCCGCCCACTAGCGGCGAACCACAATGAGCAGTTCTTC

j_gene: TRBJ2-2
v_gene: TRBV24-1
abundance: -
d_gene: -
CDR3aa: CATSDGQGWAGELFF
CDR3nt: TGTGCCACCAGTGATGGGCAGGGGTGGGCCGGGGAGCTGTTTTTT

j_gene: TRBJ1-5
v_gene: TRBV19
abundance: -
d_gene: -
CDR3aa: CASSIGARGNQPQHF
CDR3nt: TGTGCCAGTAGTATAGGAGCCAGGGGCAATCAGCCCCAGCATTTT

j_gene: TRBJ2-1
v_gene: TRBV15
abundance: -
d_gene: -
CDR3aa: CATSPLPLGEQFF
CDR3nt: TGTGCCACCAGTCCCCTCCCCCTCGGCGAGCAGTTCTTC